This is a list of T cell receptor beta chains from one sample in a study of blood T cells in healthy people across ages. TCRdb processed the 5' RACE reads anew with MiXCR; each CDR3 protein has one entry. The table includes about 1.5 million distinct CDR3 sequences, around two fifths detected once. The sequenced material came from blood. Receptors originate from a woman under 30 in good health. Each CDR3 is given with its conserved first and last residue. D genes are given only for firm matches. Clone size appears in some rows only: once, few, many, or a class for an expanded clone.

length,size,D,J,V,DNA,CDR3
14,-,-,TRBJ2-7,TRBV10-3,TGTGCCACCAGTGATTCTCAGGGATGCTACGAGCAGTACTTC,CATSDSQGCYEQYF
15,-,TRBD2,TRBJ2-1,TRBV9,TGTGCCAGCAGCGTACTTGCGGGGGTGGACAATGAGCAGTTCTTC,CASSVLAGVDNEQFF
16,few,-,TRBJ2-1,TRBV7-8,TGTGCCAGCAGCTTAGCGAACCTTCTGTTGATAAATGAGCAGTTCTTC,CASSLANLLLINEQFF
17,-,TRBD2,TRBJ2-7,TRBV6-6,TGTGCCAGCAGTTACTCGACCGGGGGGTCTAACTCCTACGAGCAGTACTTC,CASSYSTGGSNSYEQYF
14,once,TRBD1,TRBJ1-1,TRBV20-1,TGCAGTGCCAGGACAGGGTCGAGGATCACTGAAGCTTTCTTT,CSARTGSRITEAFF
16,few,-,TRBJ2-5,TRBV21-1,TGTGCCAGCAGCAGTCCGGGACAGAACTTTCAAGAGACCCAGTACTTC,CASSSPGQNFQETQYF
14,few,-,TRBJ1-1,TRBV4-1,TGCGCCAGCAGCCCCCGGGGTCCCGGGACTGAAGCTTTCTTT,CASSPRGPGTEAFF
15,-,-,TRBJ2-5,TRBV5-1,TGCGCCACCAAAGTCGGCATAGGTACCTACAATGAGCAGTACTTC,CATKVGIGTYNEQYF
12,-,-,TRBJ2-7,TRBV20-1,TGCAGTGCTCCGGAGCGCTACAATGAGCAGTACTTC,CSAPERYNEQYF
14,many,-,TRBJ2-3,TRBV29-1,TGCAGCGTTGGTCAAGCGACTAGCACAGATACGCAGTATTTT,CSVGQATSTDTQYF
16,few,TRBD2,TRBJ2-1,TRBV30,TGTGCCTGGAGTGTACGGGCTAGCGGGAACTACAATGAGCAGTTCTTC,CAWSVRASGNYNEQFF
14,once,-,TRBJ2-7,TRBV6-5,TGTGCCAGCAGGTACGGTGACCGAACCTACGAGCAGTACTTC,CASRYGDRTYEQYF
16,few,TRBD1,TRBJ2-1,TRBV4-1,TGCGCCAGCAGCCACCTCCGGGACAGACAGGGGGATGAGCAGTTCTTC,CASSHLRDRQGDEQFF
10,once,-,TRBJ2-7,TRBV19,TGTGCCTCAGGGGTCGTCGAGCAGTACTTC,CASGVVEQYF
14,-,-,TRBJ2-1,TRBV20-1,TGCAGTGCTCCACGGACTGGATCCTACAATGAGCAGTTCTTC,CSAPRTGSYNEQFF
18,few,-,TRBJ2-1,TRBV27,TGTGCCAGCAGTTTATCTAGTAACTTCCCGAGCTCCTACAATGAGCAGTTCTTC,CASSLSSNFPSSYNEQFF
16,-,TRBD2,TRBJ2-7,TRBV20-1,TGCAGTGCTATTATAGCGGGGGGGCGTCCCTACAATGAGCAGTACTTC,CSAIIAGGRPYNEQYF
14,-,-,TRBJ1-5,TRBV10-3,TGTGCCATCAGTCCAGGGGCCGACAGTCAGCCCCAGCATTTT,CAISPGADSQPQHF
13,few,-,TRBJ1-2,TRBV7-9,TGTGCCAGCAGCTTACTGCCTGAAGAGGGCTACACCTTC,CASSLLPEEGYTF
15,-,TRBD2,TRBJ2-5,TRBV20-1,TGCAGTGCTAGACGAAGGACTAGCGGGGGCGATGAGCAGTACTTC,CSARRRTSGGDEQYF
15,-,-,TRBJ2-3,TRBV20-1,TGCAGTGCTAGAGATCCCAGAGGCCAGGCAGATACGCAGTATTTT,CSARDPRGQADTQYF
17,-,TRBD1,TRBJ2-7,TRBV6-1,TGTGCCAGCAGTCATCCCGGGACAGGGGATATCTCCTACGAGCAGTACTTC,CASSHPGTGDISYEQYF
16,-,TRBD1,TRBJ1-2,TRBV7-9,TGTGCCAGCAGCTTAGCGCTTGAAGGGGGCAGCTATGGCTACACCTTC,CASSLALEGGSYGYTF
13,-,-,TRBJ1-2,TRBV6-5,TGTGCCAGCAGTGACGGACTGATCTATGGCTACACCTTC,CASSDGLIYGYTF
16,-,TRBD2,TRBJ2-1,TRBV24-1,TGTGCCACCAGTGATCCCGGACTAGCGGGAGCAAATGAGCAGTTCTTC,CATSDPGLAGANEQFF
13,-,-,TRBJ1-5,TRBV21-1,TGTGCCAGCGTTGAGGGGCGCAATCAGCCCCAGCATTTT,CASVEGRNQPQHF
14,-,TRBD2,TRBJ2-3,TRBV28,TGTGCCAGCAGTTTGCTAGCGGGAATAGATACGCAGTATTTT,CASSLLAGIDTQYF
15,few,TRBD1,TRBJ1-2,TRBV20-1,TGCAGTGCTAGTGAGGACAGGGGGCGTACCTATGGCTACACCTTC,CSASEDRGRTYGYTF
13,-,-,TRBJ2-3,TRBV11-3,TGTGCCAGTGCCGTGGATGGGTCAGATACGCAGTATTTT,CASAVDGSDTQYF
15,-,TRBD2,TRBJ2-7,TRBV7-2,TGTGCCAGCAGCCCCGCGGGCGGGAGTGCTTACGAGCAGTACTTC,CASSPAGGSAYEQYF
14,-,-,TRBJ2-7,TRBV2,TGTGCCAGCAGTGCACTAGCTAATTCCTACGAGCAGTACTTC,CASSALANSYEQYF
13,many,TRBD1,TRBJ2-7,TRBV29-1,TGCAGCGTTGAGACAGGGGACCTCTACGAGCAGTACTTC,CSVETGDLYEQYF